This TCR beta chain comes out of a study of T cell repertoires in cytomegalovirus infection. Study as a whole: Evidence of both CMV infection and a matching HLA type came from public TCR beta signatures.

General study findings and limits: CMV-specific TCR beta clonotypes restricted by HLA-C were the ones dominating the ex vivo response.

This CDR3 comprises 15 residues. V was shortened by 1 base and J by 0 bases, with 8 bases between the two germline ends. Per the germline V gene, CDR1 is MNHNY and CDR2 is SVGAGI (reference sequence). TCRdb recomputed calls from the reads with MiXCR, one row per CDR3 protein. The data contain 650,000 to 900,000 distinct CDR3 sequences, just under 30% of them singletons. Notes on this clonotype: The antigen is undetermined.

V usage is TRBV6-6 and J usage is TRBJ2-3; D gene unclear. Sequencing was performed on cultured CD8+ T cells from PBMCs, taken from culture after CMV antigen stimulation. This sequence was found in a human donor in good health (CMV status not recorded). Some clones in this sample may be carry-over from other donors' samples. CDR3 residues: CASSYFSSSTDTQYF. The CDR3 nucleotides read TGTGCCAGCAGTTACTTTTCCTCTAGCACAGATACGCAGTATTTT.